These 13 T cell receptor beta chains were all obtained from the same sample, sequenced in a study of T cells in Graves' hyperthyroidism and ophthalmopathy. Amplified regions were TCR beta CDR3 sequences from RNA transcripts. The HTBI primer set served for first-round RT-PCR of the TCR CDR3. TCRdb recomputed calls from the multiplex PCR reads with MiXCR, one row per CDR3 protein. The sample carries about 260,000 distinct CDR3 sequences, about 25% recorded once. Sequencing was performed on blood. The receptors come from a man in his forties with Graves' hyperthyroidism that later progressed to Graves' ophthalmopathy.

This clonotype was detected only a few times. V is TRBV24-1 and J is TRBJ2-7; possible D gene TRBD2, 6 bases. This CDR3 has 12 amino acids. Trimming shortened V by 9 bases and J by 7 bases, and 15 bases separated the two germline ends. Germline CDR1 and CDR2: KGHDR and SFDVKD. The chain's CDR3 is CATPGDTCEQYF. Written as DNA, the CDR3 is TGTGCCACCCCGGGGGATACGTGTGAGCAGTACTTC.

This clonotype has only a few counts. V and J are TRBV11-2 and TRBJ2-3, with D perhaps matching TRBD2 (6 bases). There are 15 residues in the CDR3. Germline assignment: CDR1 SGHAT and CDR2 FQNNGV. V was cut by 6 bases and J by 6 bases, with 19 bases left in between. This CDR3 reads CASRTLATLADTQYF. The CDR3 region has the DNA TGTGCCAGCAGGACTCTAGCGACTCTAGCCGATACGCAGTATTTT.

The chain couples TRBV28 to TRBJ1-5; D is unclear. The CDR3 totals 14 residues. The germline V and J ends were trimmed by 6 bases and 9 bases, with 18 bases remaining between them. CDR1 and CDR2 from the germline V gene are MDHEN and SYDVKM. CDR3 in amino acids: CASSEPRRIWPQHF. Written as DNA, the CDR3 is TGTGCCAGCAGCGAACCCCGTCGTATATGGCCCCAGCATTTT.

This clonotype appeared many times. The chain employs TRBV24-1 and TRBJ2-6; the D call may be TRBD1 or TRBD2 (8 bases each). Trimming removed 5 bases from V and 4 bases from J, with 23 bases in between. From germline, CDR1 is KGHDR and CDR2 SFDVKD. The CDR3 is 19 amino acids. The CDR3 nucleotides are TGTGCCACCAGTGGTAGCGGGACAGGTCTGTTGTACGGGGCCAACGTCCTGACTTTC. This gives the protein CATSGSGTGLLYGANVLTF.

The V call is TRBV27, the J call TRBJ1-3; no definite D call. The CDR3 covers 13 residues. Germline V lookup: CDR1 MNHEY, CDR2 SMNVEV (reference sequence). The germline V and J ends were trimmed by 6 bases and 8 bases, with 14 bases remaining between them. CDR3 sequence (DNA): TGTGCCAGCAGAAGCTTCGGGGAGGACACCATATATTTT. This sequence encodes CASRSFGEDTIYF.

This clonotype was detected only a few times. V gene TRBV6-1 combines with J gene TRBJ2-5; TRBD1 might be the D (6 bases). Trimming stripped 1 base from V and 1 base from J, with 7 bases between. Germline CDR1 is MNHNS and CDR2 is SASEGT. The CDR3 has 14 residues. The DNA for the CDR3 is TGTGCCAGCAGTGAAGAGGACAGCCAAGAGACCCAGTACTTC. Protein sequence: CASSEEDSQETQYF.

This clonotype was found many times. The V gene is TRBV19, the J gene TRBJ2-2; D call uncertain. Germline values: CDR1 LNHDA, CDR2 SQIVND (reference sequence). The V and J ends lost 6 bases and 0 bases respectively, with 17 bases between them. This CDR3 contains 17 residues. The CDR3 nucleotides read TGTGCCAGTAGGCCCACGATTCGTTCCGCGAACACCGGGGAGCTGTTTTTT. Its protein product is CASRPTIRSANTGELFF.

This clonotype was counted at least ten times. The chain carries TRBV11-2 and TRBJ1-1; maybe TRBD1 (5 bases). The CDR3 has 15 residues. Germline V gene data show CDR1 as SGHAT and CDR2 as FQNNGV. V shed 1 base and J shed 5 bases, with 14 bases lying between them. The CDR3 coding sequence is TGTGCCAGCAGCTTAGGCCTCGGCAGGGAAACTGAAGCTTTCTTT. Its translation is CASSLGLGRETEAFF.

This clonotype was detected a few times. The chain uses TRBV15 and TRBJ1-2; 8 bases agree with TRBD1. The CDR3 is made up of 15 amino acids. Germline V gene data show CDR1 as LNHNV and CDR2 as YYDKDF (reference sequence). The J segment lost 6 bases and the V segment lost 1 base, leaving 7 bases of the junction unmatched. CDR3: CATSRGSDRAHGYTF. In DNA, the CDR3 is TGTGCCACCAGCAGAGGATCGGACAGGGCTCATGGCTACACCTTC.

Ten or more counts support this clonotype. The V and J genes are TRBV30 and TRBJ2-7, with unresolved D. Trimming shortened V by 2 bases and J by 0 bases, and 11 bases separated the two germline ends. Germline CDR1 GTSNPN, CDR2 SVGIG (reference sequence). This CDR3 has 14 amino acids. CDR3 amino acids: CAWSFGSSSYEQYF. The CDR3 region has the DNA TGTGCCTGGAGTTTTGGCTCTAGCTCCTACGAGCAGTACTTC.

The CDR3 here is CASSLQGTISPLHF. CDR3 nucleotide sequence: TGTGCCAGCAGCCTACAGGGGACCATTTCACCCCTCCACTTT. This sequence joins TRBV9 and TRBJ1-6, with 7 bases aligning to TRBD1. Trimming at V came to 4 bases and at J to 9 bases, leaving 7 bases not matched to a gene. Germline V gene data show CDR1 as SGDLS and CDR2 as YYNGEE. The CDR3 length is 14 residues.

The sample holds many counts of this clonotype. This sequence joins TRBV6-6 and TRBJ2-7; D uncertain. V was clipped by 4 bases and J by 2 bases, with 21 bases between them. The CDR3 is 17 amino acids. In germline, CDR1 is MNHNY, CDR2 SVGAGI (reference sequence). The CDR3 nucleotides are TGTGCCAGCAGTTTCGAATTAGACTCAGTGCATCCCTACGAGCAGTACTTC. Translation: CASSFELDSVHPYEQYF.

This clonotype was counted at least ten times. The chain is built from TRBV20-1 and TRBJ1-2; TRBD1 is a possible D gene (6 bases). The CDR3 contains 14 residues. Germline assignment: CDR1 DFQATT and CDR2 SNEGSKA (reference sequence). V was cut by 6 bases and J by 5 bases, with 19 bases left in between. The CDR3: CSADRFSLDYGYTF. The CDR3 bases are TGCAGTGCAGACAGGTTTTCGCTTGATTATGGCTACACCTTC.